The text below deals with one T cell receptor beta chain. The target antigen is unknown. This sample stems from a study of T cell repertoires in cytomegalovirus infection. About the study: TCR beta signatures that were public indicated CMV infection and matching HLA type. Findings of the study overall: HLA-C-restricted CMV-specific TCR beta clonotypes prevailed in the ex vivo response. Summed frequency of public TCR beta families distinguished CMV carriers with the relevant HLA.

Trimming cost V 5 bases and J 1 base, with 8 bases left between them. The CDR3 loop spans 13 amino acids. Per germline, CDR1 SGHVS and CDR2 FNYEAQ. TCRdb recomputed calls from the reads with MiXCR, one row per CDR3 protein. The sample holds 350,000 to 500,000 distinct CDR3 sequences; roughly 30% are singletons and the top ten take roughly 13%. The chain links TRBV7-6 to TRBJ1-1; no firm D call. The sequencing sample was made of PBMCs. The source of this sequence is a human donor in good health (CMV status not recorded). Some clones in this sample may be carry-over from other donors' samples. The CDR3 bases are TGTGCCAGCAGCACCCTGGCGAACACTGAAGCTTTCTTT. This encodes CASSTLANTEAFF.